The table lists the clone carrying this T cell receptor beta chain with a few counts. In the source study's methods: Nucleated cell counts were estimated from reference gene primer amplification. Sequencing was performed with immunoSEQ multiplex PCR; in TCRdb, only in-frame clones are kept and a portion is missing. V, J and clone size are those of that table, while D and trimming were read from the DNA. This sample yields tens of thousands of clones, of which 88% are seen a single time; about 6.3% belongs to the top ten. This entry belongs to a study of blood T cell repertoires in COVID-19. As for the study in general: The United States, Italy and Spain were the sources of the acute and convalescent COVID-19 samples.

The CDR3 sequence is 12 residues long. V lost 7 bases and J lost 0; bases outside the gene matches: 3. The germline CDR1 and CDR2 sequences are SQVTM and ANQGSEA. The V gene is TRBV29-1, the J gene TRBJ2-7; 7 nucleotides align to TRBD1. The sample comprised peripheral blood. The receptor was isolated from a human donor in a cohort sampled during active COVID-19. The CDR3 reads CSARDSSYEQYF. The CDR3 DNA sequence: TGCAGCGCCCGGGACAGCTCCTACGAGCAGTACTTC.